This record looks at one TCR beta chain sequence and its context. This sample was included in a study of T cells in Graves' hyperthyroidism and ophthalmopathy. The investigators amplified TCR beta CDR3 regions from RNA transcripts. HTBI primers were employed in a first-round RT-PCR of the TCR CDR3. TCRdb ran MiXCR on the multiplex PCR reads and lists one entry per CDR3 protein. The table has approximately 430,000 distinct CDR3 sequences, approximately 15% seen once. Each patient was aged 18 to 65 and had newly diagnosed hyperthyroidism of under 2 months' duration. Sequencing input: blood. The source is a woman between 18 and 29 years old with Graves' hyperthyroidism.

The CDR3, as DNA: TGTGCCAGCAGTTATGAGCCGGGATCGGGGGAGCAGTACTTC. This sequence encodes CASSYEPGSGEQYF. The chain recombines TRBV6-5 with TRBJ2-7; a possible D gene is TRBD2 (5 bases). V dropped 3 bases and J dropped 7 bases, with 16 bases sitting between them. There are 14 residues in the CDR3. CDR1 is MNHEY, CDR2 SVGAGI, per germline.